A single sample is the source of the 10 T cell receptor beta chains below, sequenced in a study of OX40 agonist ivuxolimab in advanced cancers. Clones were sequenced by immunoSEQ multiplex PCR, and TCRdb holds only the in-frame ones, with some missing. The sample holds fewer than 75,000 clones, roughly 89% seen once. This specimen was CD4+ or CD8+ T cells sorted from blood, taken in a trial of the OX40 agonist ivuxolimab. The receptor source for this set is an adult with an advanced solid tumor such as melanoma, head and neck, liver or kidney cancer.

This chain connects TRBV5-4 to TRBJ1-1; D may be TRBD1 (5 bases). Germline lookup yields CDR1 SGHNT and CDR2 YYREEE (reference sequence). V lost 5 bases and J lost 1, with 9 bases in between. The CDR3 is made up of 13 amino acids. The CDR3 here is CASRDTKNTEAFF. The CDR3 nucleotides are TGTGCCAGCAGGGACACAAAGAACACTGAAGCTTTCTTT.

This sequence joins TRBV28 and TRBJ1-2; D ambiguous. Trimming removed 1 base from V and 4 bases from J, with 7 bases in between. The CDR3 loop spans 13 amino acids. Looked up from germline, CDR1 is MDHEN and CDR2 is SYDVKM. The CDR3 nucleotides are TGTGCCAGCAGTTTATTTTTCAGCTATGGCTACACCTTC. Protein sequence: CASSLFFSYGYTF.

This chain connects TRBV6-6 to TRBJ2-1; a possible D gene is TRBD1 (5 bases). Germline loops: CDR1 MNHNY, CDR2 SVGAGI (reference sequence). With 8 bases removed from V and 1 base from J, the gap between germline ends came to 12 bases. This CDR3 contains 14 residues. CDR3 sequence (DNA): TGTGCCAGCTGCGTGACAGAGTCCTACAATGAGCAGTTCTTC. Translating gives CASCVTESYNEQFF.

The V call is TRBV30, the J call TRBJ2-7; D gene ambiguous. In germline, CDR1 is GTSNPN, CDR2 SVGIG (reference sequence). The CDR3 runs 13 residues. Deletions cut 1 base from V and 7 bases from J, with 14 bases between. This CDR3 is CAWSEEPVWEQYF. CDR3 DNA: TGTGCCTGGAGTGAAGAGCCCGTTTGGGAGCAGTACTTC.

Written as DNA, the CDR3 is TGTGCCAGCAGACGAACAGGGGTAAATAAGAACGAGCAGTACTTC. Its protein is CASRRTGVNKNEQYF. The V call is TRBV28, the J call TRBJ2-7, with 7 nucleotides matching TRBD1. The CDR3 runs 15 residues. J lost 5 bases, V lost 6 bases, and 13 bases had no gene match. Germline loops: CDR1 MDHEN, CDR2 SYDVKM.

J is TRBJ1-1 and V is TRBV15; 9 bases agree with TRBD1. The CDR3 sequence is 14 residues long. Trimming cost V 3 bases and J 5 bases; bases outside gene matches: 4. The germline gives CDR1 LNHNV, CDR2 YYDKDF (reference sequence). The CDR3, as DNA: TGTGCCACCAGCAGGATGGGACAGGGAACTGAAGCTTTCTTT. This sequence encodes CATSRMGQGTEAFF. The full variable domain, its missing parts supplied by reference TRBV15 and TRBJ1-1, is DAMVIQNPRYQVTQFGKPVTLSCSQTLNHNVMYWYQQKSSQAPKLLFHYYDKDFNNEADTPDNFQSRRPNTSFCFLDIRSPGLGDTAMYLCATSRMGQGTEAFFGQGTRLTVV.

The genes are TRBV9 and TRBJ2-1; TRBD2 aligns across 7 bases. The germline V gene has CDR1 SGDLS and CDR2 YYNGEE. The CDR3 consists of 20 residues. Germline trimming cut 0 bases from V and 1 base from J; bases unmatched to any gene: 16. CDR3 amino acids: CASSVGSASGTVPSYNEQFF. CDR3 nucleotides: TGTGCCAGCAGCGTAGGCTCGGCTAGCGGAACCGTACCGTCCTACAATGAGCAGTTCTTC.

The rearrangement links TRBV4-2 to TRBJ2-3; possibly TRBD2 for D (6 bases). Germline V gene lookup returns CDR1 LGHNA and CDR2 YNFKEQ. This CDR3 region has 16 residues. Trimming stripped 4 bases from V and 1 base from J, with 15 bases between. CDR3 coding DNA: TGTGCCAGCAGCCTTCGAAGCGGGCCGGGCACAGATACGCAGTATTTT. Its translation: CASSLRSGPGTDTQYF.

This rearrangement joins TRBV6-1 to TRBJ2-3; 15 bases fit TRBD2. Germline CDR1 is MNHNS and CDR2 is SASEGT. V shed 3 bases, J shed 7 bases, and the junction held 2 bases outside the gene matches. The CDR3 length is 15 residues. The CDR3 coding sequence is TGTGCCAGCAGTGAGGGACTAGCGGGAGGTAATACGCAGTATTTT. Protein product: CASSEGLAGGNTQYF.

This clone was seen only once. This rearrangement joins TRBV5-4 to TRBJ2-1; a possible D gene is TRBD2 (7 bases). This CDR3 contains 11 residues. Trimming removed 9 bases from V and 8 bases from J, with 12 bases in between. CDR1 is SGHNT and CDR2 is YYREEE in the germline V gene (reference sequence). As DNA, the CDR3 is TGTGCCATTCGCGGGGGCGATGAGCAGTTCTTC. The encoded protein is CAIRGGDEQFF.